These T cell receptor beta chains were read from a single sample in a study of metastatic and nonmetastatic thyroid tumors. MiXCR reprocessed the PCR reads for TCRdb. The data contain approximately 25,000 clones, 20% to 25% of them seen just once; the ten biggest clones take up roughly a quarter. The sample comprised blood. All receptors derive from a male donor with papillary thyroid cancer or a benign thyroid nodule (not recorded which). Some clones in this sample may be carry-over from other donors' samples. Each CDR3 is given with its conserved first and last residue. D genes are given only for firm matches. The size field is filled for only some rows; it gives once, few, many or a size class.

j_call d_call v_call clone_size cdr3_aa cdr3_nt
TRBJ1-2 TRBD1 TRBV10-2 many CASSDFRGGTGGHGYTF TGCGCCAGCAGTGATTTTCGAGGCGGGACAGGGGGTCATGGCTACACCTTC
TRBJ2-7 NA TRBV19 NA CASSGGFVGYEQYF TGTGCAAGTAGTGGGGGTTTCGTGGGCTACGAGCAGTACTTC
TRBJ1-2 NA TRBV28 NA CASSLPGRANYGYTF TGTGCCAGCAGTTTACCGGGCAGAGCTAACTATGGCTACACCTTC
TRBJ1-2 NA TRBV15 many CATRWGGSDGYTF TGTGCCACCAGGTGGGGGGGCAGTGATGGCTACACCTTC
TRBJ2-7 NA TRBV6-2/TRBV6-3 many CASSTTVSYEQYF TGTGCCAGCAGTACGACGGTTTCCTACGAGCAGTACTTC
TRBJ1-5 NA TRBV27 NA CASSFAGVDQPQNF TGTGCCAGCAGTTTCGCGGGGGTGGATCAGCCCCAGAATTTT
TRBJ1-1 NA TRBV28 NA CASSYRRVITLNTEAFF TGTGCCAGCAGTTACCGGAGAGTCATAACTTTGAACACTGAAGCTTTCTTT
TRBJ2-7 NA TRBV28 few CASSTHYGTAFYEQYF TGTGCCAGCAGTACGCACTACGGGACGGCCTTCTACGAGCAGTACTTC
TRBJ1-1 NA TRBV7-3 many CASGPSEGTAFF TGTGCCAGCGGGCCCAGTGAGGGTACAGCTTTCTTT
TRBJ1-2 TRBD1 TRBV3-1 many CASSHRTGYYGYTF TGTGCCAGCAGCCATCGGACAGGGTACTATGGCTACACCTTC
TRBJ1-1 NA TRBV25-1 many CASRLGWTTEAFF TGTGCCAGCAGACTAGGGTGGACCACTGAAGCTTTCTTT
TRBJ2-1 NA TRBV9 many CASSPTAGASYNEQFF TGTGCCAGCAGCCCGACAGCAGGGGCCTCCTACAATGAGCAGTTCTTC
TRBJ1-2 NA TRBV6-1 many CASSFGGGPYGYTF TGTGCCAGCAGTTTTGGAGGCGGACCCTATGGCTACACCTTC
TRBJ1-5 NA TRBV27 many CASSLFGGLNQPQHF TGTGCCAGCAGTTTATTCGGGGGGCTGAATCAGCCCCAGCATTTT
TRBJ2-2 TRBD1 TRBV19 many CASSIGTGTTGELFF TGTGCCAGTAGTATAGGGACAGGGACCACCGGGGAGCTGTTTTTT
TRBJ1-1 NA TRBV7-9 many CASSSTVGNTEAFF TGTGCCAGCAGCTCGACAGTTGGGAACACTGAAGCTTTCTTT
TRBJ2-3 NA TRBV6-5 NA CASSYRGSTYRQYF TGTGCCAGCAGTTACCGGGGTAGCACATATAGGCAGTATTTT
TRBJ2-7 NA TRBV12-5 many CASGRLTYEQYF TGTGCTAGTGGTAGACTTACCTACGAGCAGTACTTC
TRBJ2-5 TRBD2 TRBV6-5 few CASSYYAGVGETQYF TGTGCCAGCAGTTACTATGCGGGAGTGGGGGAGACCCAGTACTTC
TRBJ1-3 NA TRBV2 many CASRVKLTATGNTIYF TGTGCCAGCAGAGTTAAATTGACAGCAACAGGAAACACCATATATTTT
TRBJ1-2 NA TRBV18 many CASSQLGWNYGYTF TGTGCCAGCTCACAACTGGGATGGAACTATGGCTACACCTTC
TRBJ2-7 TRBD1 TRBV19 many CASSRDREPYEQYF TGTGCCAGTAGCCGGGACAGGGAACCCTACGAGCAGTACTTC
TRBJ2-1 TRBD1 TRBV12-3/TRBV12-4 many CASSLWGRGRLNEQFF TGTGCCAGCAGTTTATGGGGCAGGGGGCGTCTCAATGAGCAGTTCTTC
TRBJ2-7 TRBD2 TRBV4-1 many CASSLSLSGVYEQYF TGCGCCAGCAGCCTTTCGTTGAGCGGGGTATACGAGCAGTACTTC
TRBJ1-6 TRBD1 TRBV6-4 many CASSDSLGQGSPLHF TGTGCCAGCAGTGACTCATTGGGACAGGGCTCACCCCTCCACTTT
TRBJ2-3 NA TRBV11-1 NA CASILGVEGATDTQYF TGTGCCAGCATCTTAGGAGTGGAGGGGGCAACAGATACGCAGTATTTT
TRBJ2-5 NA TRBV3-1 many CASPWGSRRETQYF TGTGCCAGCCCCTGGGGGAGTCGGAGAGAGACCCAGTACTTC
TRBJ2-7 NA TRBV28 many CASSSGDTYEQYF TGTGCCAGCAGTTCAGGGGATACCTACGAGCAGTACTTC
TRBJ1-1 NA TRBV29-1 many CSVDFRSAGNTEAFF TGCAGCGTTGACTTTAGATCCGCCGGGAACACTGAAGCTTTCTTT
TRBJ2-7 NA TRBV12-3/TRBV12-4 medium-sized CASSPVSSYEQYF TGTGCCAGCAGCCCCGTAAGCTCCTACGAGCAGTACTTC
TRBJ1-1 TRBD1 TRBV20-1 many CSARRGQSNTEAFF TGCAGTGCAAGGCGGGGACAGTCGAACACTGAAGCTTTCTTT
TRBJ2-3 NA TRBV11-3 many CASSFSTDTQYF TGTGCCAGCAGCTTCAGCACAGATACGCAGTATTTT
TRBJ2-2 NA TRBV9 many CASSAQGHANTGELFF TGTGCCAGCAGCGCGCAGGGCCACGCGAACACCGGGGAGCTGTTTTTT
TRBJ1-1 NA TRBV6-1 many CASSRDRTGTEAFF TGTGCCAGCAGTCGAGACAGGACGGGAACTGAAGCTTTCTTT
TRBJ1-6 NA TRBV20-1 NA CSARDTYNSPLHF TGCAGTGCCCGGGACACCTATAATTCACCCCTCCACTTT
TRBJ2-3 TRBD1 TRBV6-1 many CASRTYGQGHTDTQYF TGTGCCAGCAGAACTTACGGACAGGGACACACAGATACGCAGTATTTT
TRBJ2-7 NA TRBV5-1 many CASSSQPDYEQYF TGCGCCAGCAGTAGCCAGCCGGACTACGAGCAGTACTTC
TRBJ2-3 NA TRBV2 many CASTPGGTAPGRSQYF TGTGCCAGCACCCCGGGGGGGACAGCCCCGGGGAGGTCGCAGTATTTT
TRBJ2-7 NA TRBV11-3 NA CASSLVGKLANKQYF TGTGCCAGCAGCTTAGTTGGAAAGTTAGCCAACAAGCAGTACTTC
TRBJ2-7 TRBD2 TRBV20-1 many CSYSGSSYEQYF TGCAGTTATAGCGGGTCCTCCTACGAGCAGTACTTC